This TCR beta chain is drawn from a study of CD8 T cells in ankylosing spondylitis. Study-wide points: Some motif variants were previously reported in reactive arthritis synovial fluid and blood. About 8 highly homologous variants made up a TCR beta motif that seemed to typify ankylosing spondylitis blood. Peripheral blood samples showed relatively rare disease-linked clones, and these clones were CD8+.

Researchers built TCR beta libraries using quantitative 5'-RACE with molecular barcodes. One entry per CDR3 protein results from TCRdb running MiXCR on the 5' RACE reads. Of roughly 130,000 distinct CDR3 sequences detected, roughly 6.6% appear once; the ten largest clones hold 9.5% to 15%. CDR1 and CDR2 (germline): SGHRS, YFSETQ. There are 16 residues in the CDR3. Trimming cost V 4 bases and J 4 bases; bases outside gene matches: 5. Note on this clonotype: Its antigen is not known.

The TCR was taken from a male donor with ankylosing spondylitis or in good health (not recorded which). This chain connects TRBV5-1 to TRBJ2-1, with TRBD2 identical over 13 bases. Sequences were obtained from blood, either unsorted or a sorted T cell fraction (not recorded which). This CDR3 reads CASSQGLAGVYNEQFF. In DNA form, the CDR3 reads TGCGCCAGCAGCCAAGGACTAGCGGGGGTATACAATGAGCAGTTCTTC.